Sequencing of this T cell receptor beta chain was carried out in a study of Ad26.COV2.S vaccination and SARS-CoV-2 variants. As for the study in general: In the study, Ad26.COV2.S was injected intramuscularly once, or twice 56 days apart.

Comments on this clone: Its specificity is unknown. This same CDR3 is encoded by further DNA sequences in the sample.

Notes on the study in general: With respect to non-spike TCR breadth, vaccine and placebo recipients were similar.

The protocol was immunoSEQ multiplex PCR, while the TCRdb copy is restricted to in-frame clones and leaves out a portion. The sample carries hundreds of thousands of clones, roughly 90% recorded once. Regarding treatment: about 20 received Ad26.COV2.S at low or high dose, single or two shots; 5 received placebo; per-sample allocation not given. Material that was analyzed had been drawn on day 63 after the first vaccine or placebo injection. Boston supplied an adult donor aged 18-55 years. Here the sequenced sample was peripheral blood, taken in a trial of Ad26.COV2.S vaccine versus placebo. This receptor was identified in a person aged 18 to 59 who received the Ad26.COV2.S COVID-19 vaccine or a placebo.

CDR3 DNA sequence: TGTGCCACCAGTGATCCGGGACGGCACAATGAGCAGTTCTTC. This translates into CATSDPGRHNEQFF. The chain employs TRBV24-1 and TRBJ2-1, with D possibly being TRBD1 or TRBD2 (5 bases each). Germline-derived CDR1 and CDR2 are KGHDR and SFDVKD. The CDR3 is 14 amino acids. The V and J ends lost 3 bases and 5 bases respectively, with 10 bases between them.